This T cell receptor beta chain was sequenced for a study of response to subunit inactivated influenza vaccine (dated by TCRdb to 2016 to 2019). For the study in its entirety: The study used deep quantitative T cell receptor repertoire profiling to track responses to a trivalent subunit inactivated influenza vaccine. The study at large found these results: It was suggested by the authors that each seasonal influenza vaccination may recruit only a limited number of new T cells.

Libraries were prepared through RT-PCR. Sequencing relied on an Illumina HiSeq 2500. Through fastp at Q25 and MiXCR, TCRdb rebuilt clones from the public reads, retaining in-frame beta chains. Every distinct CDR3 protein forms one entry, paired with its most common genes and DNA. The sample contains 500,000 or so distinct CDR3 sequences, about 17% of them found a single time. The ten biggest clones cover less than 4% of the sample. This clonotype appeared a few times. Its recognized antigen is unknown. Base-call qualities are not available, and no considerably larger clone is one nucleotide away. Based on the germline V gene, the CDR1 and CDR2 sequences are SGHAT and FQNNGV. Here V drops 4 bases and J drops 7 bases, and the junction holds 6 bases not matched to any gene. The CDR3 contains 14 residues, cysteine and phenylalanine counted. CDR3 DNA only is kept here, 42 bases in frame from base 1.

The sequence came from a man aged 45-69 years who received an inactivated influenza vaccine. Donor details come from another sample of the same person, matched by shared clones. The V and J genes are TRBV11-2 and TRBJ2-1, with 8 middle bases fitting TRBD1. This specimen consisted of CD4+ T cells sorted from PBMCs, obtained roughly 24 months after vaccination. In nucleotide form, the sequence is TGTGCCAGCAGCTGGTCAGGGGGCGGGAATGAGCAGTTCTTC. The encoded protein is CASSWSGGGNEQFF. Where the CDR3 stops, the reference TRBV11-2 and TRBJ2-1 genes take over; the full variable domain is EAGVAQSPRYKIIEKRQSVAFWCNPISGHATLYWYQQILGQGPKLLIQFQNNGVVDDSQLPKDRFSAERLKGVDSTLKIQPAKLEDSAVYLCASSWSGGGNEQFFGPGTRLTVL.